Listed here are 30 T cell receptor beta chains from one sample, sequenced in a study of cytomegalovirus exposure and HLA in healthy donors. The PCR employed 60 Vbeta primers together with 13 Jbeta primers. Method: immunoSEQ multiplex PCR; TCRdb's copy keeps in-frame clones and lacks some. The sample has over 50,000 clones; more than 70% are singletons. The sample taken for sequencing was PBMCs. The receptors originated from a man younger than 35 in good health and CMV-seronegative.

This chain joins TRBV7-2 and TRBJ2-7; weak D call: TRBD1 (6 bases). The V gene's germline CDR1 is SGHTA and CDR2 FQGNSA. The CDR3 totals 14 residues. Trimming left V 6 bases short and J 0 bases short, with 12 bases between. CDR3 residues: CASRDRLNSYEQYF. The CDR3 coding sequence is TGTGCCAGCAGAGACAGGTTAAACTCCTACGAGCAGTACTTC.

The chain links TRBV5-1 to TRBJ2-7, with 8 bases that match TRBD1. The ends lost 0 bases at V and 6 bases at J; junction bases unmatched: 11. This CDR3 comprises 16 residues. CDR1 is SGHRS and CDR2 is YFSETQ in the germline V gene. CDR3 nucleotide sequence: TGCGCCAGCAGCTTGGGAACAGGAACAGGGGGGCGCGAGCAGTACTTC. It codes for CASSLGTGTGGREQYF.

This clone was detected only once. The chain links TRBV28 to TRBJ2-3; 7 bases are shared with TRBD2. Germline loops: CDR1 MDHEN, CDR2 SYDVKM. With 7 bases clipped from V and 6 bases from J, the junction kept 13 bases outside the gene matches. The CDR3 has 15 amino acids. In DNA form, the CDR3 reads TGTGCCAGCAATTCTCCAGTGAGGGGAGGGGATACGCAGTATTTT. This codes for CASNSPVRGGDTQYF.

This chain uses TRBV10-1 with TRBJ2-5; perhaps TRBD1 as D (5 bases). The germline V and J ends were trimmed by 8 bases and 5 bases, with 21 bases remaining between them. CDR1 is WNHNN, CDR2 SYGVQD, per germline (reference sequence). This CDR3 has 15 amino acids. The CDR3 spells CASPTHTRVYETQYF. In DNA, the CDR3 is TGCGCCAGCCCGACGCATACCAGGGTTTACGAGACCCAGTACTTC.

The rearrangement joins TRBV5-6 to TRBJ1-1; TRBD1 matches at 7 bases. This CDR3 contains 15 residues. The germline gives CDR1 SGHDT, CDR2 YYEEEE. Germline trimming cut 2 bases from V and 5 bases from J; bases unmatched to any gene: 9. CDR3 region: CASSLPTGLGTEAFF. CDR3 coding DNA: TGTGCCAGCAGCTTACCGACAGGGTTGGGGACTGAAGCTTTCTTT.

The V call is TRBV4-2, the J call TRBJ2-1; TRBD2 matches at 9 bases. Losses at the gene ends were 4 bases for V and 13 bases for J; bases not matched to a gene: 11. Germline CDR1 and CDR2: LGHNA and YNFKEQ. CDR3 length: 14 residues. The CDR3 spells CASSPLGLAGIQFF. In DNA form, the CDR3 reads TGTGCCAGCAGCCCCCTAGGGCTAGCGGGAATCCAGTTCTTC.

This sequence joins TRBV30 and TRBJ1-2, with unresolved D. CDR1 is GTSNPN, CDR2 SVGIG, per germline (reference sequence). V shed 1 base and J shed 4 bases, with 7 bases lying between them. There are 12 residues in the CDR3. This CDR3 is CAWSAGGYGYTF. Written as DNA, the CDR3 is TGTGCCTGGAGTGCGGGAGGCTATGGCTACACCTTC. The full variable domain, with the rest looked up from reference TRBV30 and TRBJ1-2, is SQTIHQWPATLVQPVGSPLSLECTVEGTSNPNLYWYRQAAGRGLQLLFYSVGIGQISSEVPQNLSASRPQDRQFILSSKKLLLSDSGFYLCAWSAGGYGYTFGSGTRLTVV.

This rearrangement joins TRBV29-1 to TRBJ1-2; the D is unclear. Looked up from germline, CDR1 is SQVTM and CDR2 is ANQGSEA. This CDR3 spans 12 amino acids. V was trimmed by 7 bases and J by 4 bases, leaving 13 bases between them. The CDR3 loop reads CSATQGSYGYTF. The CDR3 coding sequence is TGCAGCGCCACACAAGGGAGCTATGGCTACACCTTC.

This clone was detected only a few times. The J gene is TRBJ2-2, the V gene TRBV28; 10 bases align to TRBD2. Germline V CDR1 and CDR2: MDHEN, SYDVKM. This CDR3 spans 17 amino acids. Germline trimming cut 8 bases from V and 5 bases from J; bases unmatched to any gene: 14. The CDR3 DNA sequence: TGTGCCAGCGAGGGGTTCAAGCGGGGGGGCCTAACCGGGGAGCTGTTTTTT. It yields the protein CASEGFKRGGLTGELFF.

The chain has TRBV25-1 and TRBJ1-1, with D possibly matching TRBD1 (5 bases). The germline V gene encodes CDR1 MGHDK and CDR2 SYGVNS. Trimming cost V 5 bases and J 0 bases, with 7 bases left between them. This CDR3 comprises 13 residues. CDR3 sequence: CASSQGMNTEAFF. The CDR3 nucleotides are TGTGCCAGCAGTCAGGGAATGAACACTGAAGCTTTCTTT.

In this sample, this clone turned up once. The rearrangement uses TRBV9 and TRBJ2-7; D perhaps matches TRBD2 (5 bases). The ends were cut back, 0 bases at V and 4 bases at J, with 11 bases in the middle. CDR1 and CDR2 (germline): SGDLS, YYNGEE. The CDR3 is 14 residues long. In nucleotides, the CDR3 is TGTGCCAGCAGCGTAGACGCGGAGGTTTACGAGCAGTACTTC. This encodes CASSVDAEVYEQYF.

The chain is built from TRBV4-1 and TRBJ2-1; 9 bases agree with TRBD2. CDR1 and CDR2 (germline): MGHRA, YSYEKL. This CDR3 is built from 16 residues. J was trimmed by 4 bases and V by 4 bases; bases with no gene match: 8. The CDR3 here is CASSPRTSEVYNEQFF. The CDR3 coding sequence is TGCGCCAGCAGCCCGAGGACTAGCGAGGTTTACAATGAGCAGTTCTTC.

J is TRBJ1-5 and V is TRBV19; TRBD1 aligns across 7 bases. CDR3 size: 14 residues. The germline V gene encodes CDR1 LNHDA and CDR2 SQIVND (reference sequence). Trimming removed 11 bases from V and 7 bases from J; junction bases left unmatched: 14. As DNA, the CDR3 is TGTGCCTCCGGTCGGCAGGGGGTAGGGCAGCCCCAGCATTTT. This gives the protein CASGRQGVGQPQHF.

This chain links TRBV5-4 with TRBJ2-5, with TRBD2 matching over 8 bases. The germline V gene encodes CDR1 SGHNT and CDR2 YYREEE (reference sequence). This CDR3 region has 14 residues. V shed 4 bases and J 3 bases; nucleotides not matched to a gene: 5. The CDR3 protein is CASSLGGLEETQYF. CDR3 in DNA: TGTGCCAGCAGCCTGGGGGGACTAGAAGAGACCCAGTACTTC.

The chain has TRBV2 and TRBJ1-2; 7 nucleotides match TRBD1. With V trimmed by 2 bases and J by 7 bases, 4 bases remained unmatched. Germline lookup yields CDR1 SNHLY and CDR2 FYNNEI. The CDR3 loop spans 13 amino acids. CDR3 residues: CASSETQGGGYTF. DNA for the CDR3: TGTGCCAGCAGTGAAACGCAGGGGGGTGGCTACACCTTC.

The CDR3 DNA sequence: TGTGCCAGCAGCCCCGCCGGGAGGGGGCGAGACACCGGGGAGCTGTTTTTT. Amino acids: CASSPAGRGRDTGELFF. The chain links TRBV7-6 to TRBJ2-2, with a weak D call TRBD2 (8 bases). Germline V lookup: CDR1 SGHVS, CDR2 FNYEAQ. The CDR3 has 17 residues. The V and J ends lost 5 bases and 3 bases respectively, with 19 bases between them.

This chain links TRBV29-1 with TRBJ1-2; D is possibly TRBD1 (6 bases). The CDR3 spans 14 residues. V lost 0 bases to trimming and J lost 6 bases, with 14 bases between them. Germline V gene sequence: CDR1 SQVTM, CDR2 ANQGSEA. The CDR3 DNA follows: TGCAGCGTTGAAGATCTGGGGGGGCGGAATGGCTACACCTTC. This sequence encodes CSVEDLGGRNGYTF.

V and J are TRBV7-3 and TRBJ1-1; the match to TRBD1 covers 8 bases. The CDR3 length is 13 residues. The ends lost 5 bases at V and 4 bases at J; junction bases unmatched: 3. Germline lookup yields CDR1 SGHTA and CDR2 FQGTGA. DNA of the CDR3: TGTGCCAGCAGCCAAACAGGGGGCACTGAAGCTTTCTTT. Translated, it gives CASSQTGGTEAFF.

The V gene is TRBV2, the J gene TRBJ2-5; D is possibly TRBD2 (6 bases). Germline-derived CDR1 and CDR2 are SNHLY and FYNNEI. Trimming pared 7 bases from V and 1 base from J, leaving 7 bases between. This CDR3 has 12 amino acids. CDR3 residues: CASTSAQETQYF. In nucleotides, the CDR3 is TGTGCCAGCACTAGCGCCCAAGAGACCCAGTACTTC.

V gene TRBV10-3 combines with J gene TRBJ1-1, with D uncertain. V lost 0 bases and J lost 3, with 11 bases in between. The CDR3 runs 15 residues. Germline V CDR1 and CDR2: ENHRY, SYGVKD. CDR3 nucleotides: TGTGCCATCAGTGAGTCGCCCGGGTGGGACACTGAAGCTTTCTTT. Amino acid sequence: CAISESPGWDTEAFF.

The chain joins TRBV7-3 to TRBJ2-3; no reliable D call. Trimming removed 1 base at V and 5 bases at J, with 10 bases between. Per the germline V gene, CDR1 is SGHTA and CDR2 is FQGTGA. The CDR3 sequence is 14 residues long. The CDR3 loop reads CASSLISSQDTQYF. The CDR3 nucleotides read TGTGCCAGCAGCTTAATTTCTAGTCAAGATACGCAGTATTTT. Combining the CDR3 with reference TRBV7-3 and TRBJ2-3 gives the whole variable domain GAGVSQTPSNKVTEKGKYVELRCDPISGHTALYWYRQSLGQGPEFLIYFQGTGAADDSGLPNDRFFAVRPEGSVSTLKIQRTERGDSAVYLCASSLISSQDTQYFGPGTRLTVL.

The CDR3 loop reads CASRPFRTAFYGYTF. CDR3 nucleotide sequence: TGTGCCAGCAGGCCATTCCGGACAGCGTTCTATGGCTACACCTTC. The chain combines TRBV28 with TRBJ1-2; D possibly corresponds to TRBD1 (6 bases). The CDR3 loop spans 15 amino acids. Germline lookup yields CDR1 MDHEN and CDR2 SYDVKM. The germline V and J ends were trimmed by 6 bases and 4 bases, with 18 bases remaining between them.

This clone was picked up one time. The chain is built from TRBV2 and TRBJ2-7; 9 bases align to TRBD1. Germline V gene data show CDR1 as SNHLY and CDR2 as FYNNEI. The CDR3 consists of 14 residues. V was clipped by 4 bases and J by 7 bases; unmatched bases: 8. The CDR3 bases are TGTGCCAGCAGTGGGTCAGGACAGGGGAATGAGCAGTACTTC. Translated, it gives CASSGSGQGNEQYF.

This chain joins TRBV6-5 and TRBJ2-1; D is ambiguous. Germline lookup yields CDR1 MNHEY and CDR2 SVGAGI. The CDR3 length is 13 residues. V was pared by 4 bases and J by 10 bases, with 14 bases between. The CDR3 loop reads CASSSPGRNEQFF. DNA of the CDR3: TGTGCCAGCAGTTCCCCAGGAAGGAACGAGCAGTTCTTC.

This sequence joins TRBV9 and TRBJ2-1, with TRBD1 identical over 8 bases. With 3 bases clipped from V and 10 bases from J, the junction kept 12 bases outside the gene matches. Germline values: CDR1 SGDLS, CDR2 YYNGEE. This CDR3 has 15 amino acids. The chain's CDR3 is CASSGGGVRGQEQFF. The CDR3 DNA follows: TGTGCCAGCAGCGGAGGTGGAGTCAGGGGGCAAGAGCAGTTCTTC.

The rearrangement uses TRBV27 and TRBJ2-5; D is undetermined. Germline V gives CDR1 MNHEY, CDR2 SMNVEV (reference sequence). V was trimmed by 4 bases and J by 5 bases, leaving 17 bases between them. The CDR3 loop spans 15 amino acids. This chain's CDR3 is CASSSLPISRETQYF. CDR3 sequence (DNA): TGTGCCAGCAGTTCCCTTCCAATATCGAGGGAGACCCAGTACTTC.

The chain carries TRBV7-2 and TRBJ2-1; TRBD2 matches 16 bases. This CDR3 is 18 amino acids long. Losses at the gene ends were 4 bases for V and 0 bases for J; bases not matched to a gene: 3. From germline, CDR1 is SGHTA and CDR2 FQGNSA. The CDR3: CASSWGLAGGSSYNEQFF. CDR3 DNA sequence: TGTGCCAGCAGCTGGGGACTAGCGGGGGGGAGCTCCTACAATGAGCAGTTCTTC.

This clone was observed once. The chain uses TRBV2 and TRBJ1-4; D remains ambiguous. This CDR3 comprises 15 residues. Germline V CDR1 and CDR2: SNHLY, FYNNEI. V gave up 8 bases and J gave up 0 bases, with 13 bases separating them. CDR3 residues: CASFSDFSTNEKLFF. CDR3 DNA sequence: TGTGCCAGCTTCTCGGACTTCTCAACTAATGAAAAACTGTTTTTT. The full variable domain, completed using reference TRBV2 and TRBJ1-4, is EPEVTQTPSHQVTQMGQEVILRCVPISNHLYFYWYRQILGQKVEFLVSFYNNEISEKSEIFDDQFSVERPDGSNFTLKIRSTKLEDSAMYFCASFSDFSTNEKLFFGSGTQLSVL.

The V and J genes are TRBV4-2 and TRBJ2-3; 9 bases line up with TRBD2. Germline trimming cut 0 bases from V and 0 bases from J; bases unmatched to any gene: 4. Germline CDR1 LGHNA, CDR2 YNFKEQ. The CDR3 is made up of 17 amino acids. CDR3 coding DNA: TGTGCCAGCAGCCAAGAAGGTAGCGGGGGAAGCACAGATACGCAGTATTTT. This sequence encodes CASSQEGSGGSTDTQYF.

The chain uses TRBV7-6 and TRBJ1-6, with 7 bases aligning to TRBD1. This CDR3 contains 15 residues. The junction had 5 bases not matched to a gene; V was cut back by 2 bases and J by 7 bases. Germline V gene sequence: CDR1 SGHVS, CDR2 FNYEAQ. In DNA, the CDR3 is TGTGCCAGCAGCTTAAAACCACAGGGGAATTCACCCCTCCACTTT. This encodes CASSLKPQGNSPLHF.